The 6 T cell receptor beta chains reported below all come from one sample, sequenced in a study of shared clonotypes between healthy human individuals. Method: immunoSEQ multiplex PCR; TCRdb's copy keeps in-frame clones and lacks some. The table includes roughly 1,500,000 clones, roughly 98.5% detected once. The sample comprised naive CD4+ T cells sorted from blood. Subset given: CD45RA+ positively selected. These receptors were taken from a man aged 30-40 years in good health.

The rearrangement uses TRBV7-2 and TRBJ2-2; the D gene is possibly TRBD2 (6 bases). V lost 5 bases to trimming and J lost 5 bases, with 12 bases between them. CDR1 and CDR2 from the germline V gene are SGHTA and FQGNSA. This CDR3 is built from 14 residues. The CDR3 DNA reads TGTGCCAGCAGCACCCGGGGGTTGACCGGGGAGCTGTTTTTT. It translates to CASSTRGLTGELFF.

This clone was observed once. The CDR3 sequence is CASSEQHTEAFF. Here the CDR3 DNA reads TGTGCCAGCAGTGAACAGCACACTGAAGCTTTCTTT. The chain carries TRBV2 and TRBJ1-1; D is unresolved. The V and J ends lost 2 bases and 3 bases respectively, with 4 bases between them. CDR1 SNHLY and CDR2 FYNNEI come from the germline V gene. This CDR3 is built from 12 residues.

V is TRBV30 and J is TRBJ1-1; the match to TRBD1 covers 7 bases. CDR3 length: 13 residues. The ends lost 3 bases at V and 1 base at J; junction bases unmatched: 2. CDR1 GTSNPN and CDR2 SVGIG come from the germline V gene (reference sequence). CDR3 region: CAWRPGGNTEAFF. CDR3 sequence (DNA): TGTGCCTGGAGACCAGGGGGGAACACTGAAGCTTTCTTT.

The chain couples TRBV5-5 to TRBJ1-5, with D possibly matching TRBD1 (5 bases). CDR1 and CDR2 from the germline V gene are SGHKS and YYEKEE (reference sequence). The CDR3 is made up of 16 amino acids. The V end lost 0 bases, the J end lost 2 bases, and 12 bases lay between the germline ends. The CDR3 region is CASSLGGRDRNQPQHF. CDR3 coding DNA: TGTGCCAGCAGCTTGGGGGGCAGGGATCGCAATCAGCCCCAGCATTTT.

The chain recombines TRBV28 with TRBJ2-2, with TRBD2 matching over 11 bases. Per germline, CDR1 MDHEN and CDR2 SYDVKM. The J segment lost 6 bases and the V segment lost 3 bases, leaving 0 bases of the junction unmatched. The CDR3 extends over 14 amino acids. The CDR3 DNA reads TGTGCCAGCAGTTTTAGCGGGAGGGCCGGGGAGCTGTTTTTT. Protein sequence: CASSFSGRAGELFF.

This clone was detected once. This chain connects TRBV5-4 to TRBJ1-2, with 9 bases lining up with TRBD1. There are 13 residues in the CDR3. Per the germline V gene, CDR1 is SGHNT and CDR2 is YYREEE (reference sequence). The V gene end was trimmed by 7 bases and the J gene end by 6 bases; junction bases not matched to a gene: 7. CDR3 protein: CASLRDRADGYTF. The CDR3 DNA follows: TGTGCCAGCTTACGGGACAGGGCGGATGGCTACACCTTC.